The 14 T cell receptor beta chains given below trace back to one sample, sequenced in a study of CD8 T cells in ankylosing spondylitis. TCRdb itself ran the 5' RACE reads through MiXCR, one entry per CDR3 protein. The data contain roughly 220,000 distinct CDR3 sequences, roughly a tenth of them singletons. The sequenced sample consisted of blood, either unsorted or a sorted T cell fraction (not recorded which). These receptor sequences come from a male donor with ankylosing spondylitis or in good health (not recorded which).

This clonotype was observed at least ten times. This rearrangement joins TRBV3-1 to TRBJ1-5; D might be TRBD1 (6 bases). The V end was cut by 1 base, the J end by 3 bases, with 10 bases between. This CDR3 contains 15 residues. Germline V lookup: CDR1 LGHDT, CDR2 YNNKEL (reference sequence). The CDR3 spells CASSQGSGVNQPQHF. CDR3 nucleotides: TGTGCCAGCAGCCAAGGATCAGGGGTCAATCAGCCCCAGCATTTT.

This clonotype was seen many times. CDR3 nucleotides: TGCGCCAGCAGCCCGAGAGGGCAGACCCCTAACTATGGCTACACCTTC. It codes for CASSPRGQTPNYGYTF. The chain has TRBV5-1 and TRBJ1-2; D is ambiguous. Trimming left V 4 bases short and J 0 bases short, with 16 bases between. CDR1 and CDR2 from the germline V gene are SGHRS and YFSETQ. This CDR3 contains 16 residues.

This clonotype appeared many times. The V and J genes are TRBV27 and TRBJ2-3; D is unresolved. The CDR3 loop spans 18 amino acids. Trimming pared 0 bases from V and 2 bases from J, leaving 18 bases between. The germline gives CDR1 MNHEY, CDR2 SMNVEV (reference sequence). CDR3 protein: CASSLSFPARTVTDTQYF. CDR3 DNA sequence: TGTGCCAGCAGTTTATCTTTCCCGGCCCGCACGGTCACAGATACGCAGTATTTT.

The chain has TRBV5-1 and TRBJ2-7; unclear D gene. This CDR3 is built from 14 residues. Germline V CDR1 and CDR2: SGHRS, YFSETQ. V lost 0 bases, J lost 4 bases, and 11 bases lay in between. The CDR3: CASSLELTRYEQYF. CDR3 coding DNA: TGCGCCAGCAGCTTGGAGTTAACCCGATACGAGCAGTACTTC.

The rearrangement joins TRBV6-1 to TRBJ2-2; 9 nucleotides agree with TRBD2. V lost 6 bases, J lost 0 bases, and 5 bases stayed unmatched. The CDR3 has 16 residues. The germline CDR1 and CDR2 sequences are MNHNS and SASEGT. The CDR3 spells CASRGLAGPNTGELFF. CDR3 nucleotides: TGTGCCAGCAGGGGCCTAGCGGGGCCGAACACCGGGGAGCTGTTTTTT.

This clonotype showed up many times. The chain uses TRBV5-1 and TRBJ1-2; no clear D gene. The germline CDR1 and CDR2 sequences are SGHRS and YFSETQ. This CDR3 region has 10 residues. Trimming removed 9 bases at V and 8 bases at J, with 11 bases between. The CDR3, as DNA: TGCGCCAATATGGGGTGGGGCTACACCTTC. Translation gives CANMGWGYTF.

The chain recombines TRBV11-3 with TRBJ2-5; 10 nucleotides line up with TRBD2. V gave up 1 base and J gave up 4 bases; unmatched junction bases: 6. The CDR3 length is 16 residues. The germline gives CDR1 SGHNT, CDR2 YENEEA. Here the CDR3 DNA reads TGTGCCAGCAGCTTAGGTCTAGCGGGGGCTGGAGAGACCCAGTACTTC. Its protein is CASSLGLAGAGETQYF.

This clonotype has ten or more counts. The chain combines TRBV7-3 with TRBJ2-3, with TRBD1 as a possible D gene (6 bases). Germline V gene lookup returns CDR1 SGHTA and CDR2 FQGTGA. The CDR3 sequence is 15 residues long. The V and J ends lost 4 bases and 0 bases respectively, with 11 bases between them. The CDR3 sequence: CASSSGAASTDTQYF. In nucleotides, the CDR3 is TGTGCCAGCAGCTCAGGGGCGGCTAGCACAGATACGCAGTATTTT. The entire variable domain, with the rest obtained from reference TRBV7-3 and TRBJ2-3, is as follows: GAGVSQTPSNKVTEKGKYVELRCDPISGHTALYWYRQSLGQGPEFLIYFQGTGAADDSGLPNDRFFAVRPEGSVSTLKIQRTERGDSAVYLCASSSGAASTDTQYFGPGTRLTVL.

This clonotype was seen repeatedly, ten times or more. The chain couples TRBV28 to TRBJ2-7; D may be TRBD1 or TRBD2 (5 bases each). The CDR3 contains 15 residues. Deletions cut 4 bases from V and 5 bases from J, with 18 bases between. Germline CDR1 and CDR2: MDHEN and SYDVKM. The CDR3 nucleotides read TGTGCCAGCAGTTCCCCTCCAGGGACGAAAGACGAGCAGTACTTC. Its translation is CASSSPPGTKDEQYF.

This clonotype was observed at least ten times. The chain joins TRBV9 to TRBJ1-5, with D perhaps matching TRBD1 (6 bases). V lost 4 bases and J lost 9, with 17 bases in between. There are 14 residues in the CDR3. Per the germline V gene, CDR1 is SGDLS and CDR2 is YYNGEE. The CDR3 region is CASSSLGAQGPQHF. The CDR3 DNA sequence: TGTGCCAGCAGCTCCCTGGGGGCTCAAGGGCCCCAGCATTTT.

This clonotype came up many times. V gene TRBV9 combines with J gene TRBJ1-6, with 9 nucleotides matching TRBD1. Looked up from germline, CDR1 is SGDLS and CDR2 is YYNGEE. The CDR3 contains 15 residues. After removal of 4 bases from V and 9 bases from J, the junction contained 8 bases not matched to a gene. CDR3 protein: CASSSTGGPISPLHF. CDR3 sequence (DNA): TGTGCCAGCAGCTCTACAGGGGGCCCAATTTCACCCCTCCACTTT.

The chain carries TRBV28 and TRBJ1-6; a weak D match, TRBD1 (6 bases). The V gene lost 2 bases and the J gene lost 7 bases, with 15 bases spanning the gap. CDR1 and CDR2 (germline): MDHEN, SYDVKM. The CDR3 runs 16 residues. In DNA, the CDR3 is TGTGCCAGCAGTTTACGGGGGGCCCGGGGAAATTCACCCCTCCACTTT. Encoded protein: CASSLRGARGNSPLHF.

The table lists this clonotype with many counts. The rearrangement links TRBV5-1 to TRBJ1-4; the D gene is possibly TRBD1 (5 bases). Between the trimmed V and J ends, which lost 4 bases and 8 bases, there was a span of 12 bases. The CDR3 consists of 13 residues. Germline loops: CDR1 SGHRS, CDR2 YFSETQ. The CDR3 is CASSTGDAEKLFF. CDR3 bases: TGCGCCAGCAGCACGGGGGACGCGGAAAAACTGTTTTTT.

This clonotype has ten or more counts. V and J are TRBV20-1 and TRBJ1-2; tentatively, D is TRBD1 (5 bases). Germline lookup yields CDR1 DFQATT and CDR2 SNEGSKA (reference sequence). The CDR3 is 15 amino acids. V dropped 6 bases and J dropped 0 bases, with 17 bases sitting between them. The CDR3 loop is CSAPLQARANYGYTF. The CDR3 bases are TGCAGTGCCCCGTTACAGGCCAGAGCTAACTATGGCTACACCTTC.